Following are 2 T cell receptor beta chains from one sample sequenced in a study of T cell changes during pregnancy in multiple sclerosis. Assay used: immunoSEQ multiplex PCR; TCRdb lists only in-frame clones, some missing. The table includes more than 85,000 clones, around 94% detected once. This specimen was peripheral blood, taken after pregnancy. These receptors were obtained from a female donor in good health, enrolled as a control in a pregnancy study.

The chain links TRBV5-1 to TRBJ2-7, with 16 bases matching TRBD2. Germline trimming cut 0 bases from V and 2 bases from J; bases unmatched to any gene: 2. The CDR3 runs 17 residues. CDR1 is SGHRS and CDR2 is YFSETQ in the germline V gene. CDR3 coding DNA: TGCGCCAGCAGCTTGGGGGGACTAGCGGGAGGGACCTACGAGCAGTACTTC. Its translation: CASSLGGLAGGTYEQYF.

J is TRBJ1-5 and V is TRBV5-1, with 8 bases lining up with TRBD1. The germline V gene encodes CDR1 SGHRS and CDR2 YFSETQ. This CDR3 contains 16 residues. The V segment lost 0 bases and the J segment 6 bases; nucleotides outside the gene matches: 8. The CDR3: CASSLGDRRRAQPQHF. The CDR3 coding sequence is TGCGCCAGCAGCTTGGGGGACAGGCGCAGGGCTCAGCCCCAGCATTTT. Complete variable domain (other parts from reference TRBV5-1 and TRBJ1-5): KAGVTQTPRYLIKTRGQQVTLSCSPISGHRSVSWYQQTPGQGLQFLFEYFSETQRNKGNFPGRFSGRQFSNSRSEMNVSTLELGDSALYLCASSLGDRRRAQPQHFGDGTRLSIL.